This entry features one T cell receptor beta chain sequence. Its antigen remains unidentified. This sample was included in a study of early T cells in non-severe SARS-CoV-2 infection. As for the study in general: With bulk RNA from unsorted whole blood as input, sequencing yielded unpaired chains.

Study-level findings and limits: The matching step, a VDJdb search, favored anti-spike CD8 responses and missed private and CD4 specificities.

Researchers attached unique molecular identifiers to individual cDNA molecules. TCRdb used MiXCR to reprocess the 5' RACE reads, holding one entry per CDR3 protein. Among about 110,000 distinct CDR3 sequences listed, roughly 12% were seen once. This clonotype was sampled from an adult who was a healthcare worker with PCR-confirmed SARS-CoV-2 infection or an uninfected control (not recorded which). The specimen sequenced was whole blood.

CDR3 in DNA: TGTGCCAGCAGCTTAGTGTTTGGGGGGGTCCCAGATACGCAGTATTTT. Amino acids: CASSLVFGGVPDTQYF. This chain uses TRBV11-2 with TRBJ2-3, with 7 bases identical to TRBD2. The CDR3 contains 16 residues. The germline CDR1 and CDR2 sequences are SGHAT and FQNNGV. V shed 1 base, J shed 4 bases, and the junction held 8 bases outside the gene matches. Combining the CDR3 with reference TRBV11-2 and TRBJ2-3 gives the whole variable domain EAGVAQSPRYKIIEKRQSVAFWCNPISGHATLYWYQQILGQGPKLLIQFQNNGVVDDSQLPKDRFSAERLKGVDSTLKIQPAKLEDSAVYLCASSLVFGGVPDTQYFGPGTRLTVL.